Listed here are 24 T cell receptor beta chains from one sample, sequenced in a study of PD-1 blockade in classical Hodgkin lymphoma (dated by TCRdb to 2020 to 2021). Library creation used the immunoSEQ multiplex PCR assay. The source is immuneACCESS, and TCRdb retained only in-frame sequences with V and J called. Part of the clones is not carried over; for the studies checked, unresolved V genes explain less than half of this, and the remainder is unexplained. The sample table contains around 93,000 clones; only one count was recorded for over 75% of them. The ten largest make up about 9% of the sample. According to the study, the label for this sample's time point signals: cycle 4 day 1 (C4D1), after 6 weeks of nivolumab. Every trial patient had relapsed after autologous stem cell transplantation, and cohorts A, B and C differed in prior brentuximab vedotin exposure. The source material was peripheral blood mononuclear cells (PBMCs), sampled before the fourth cycle of nivolumab. These receptors were collected from a human donor with classical Hodgkin lymphoma.

The genes are TRBV6-5 and TRBJ2-3; TRBD2 agrees at 9 bases. Germline CDR1 MNHEY, CDR2 SVGAGI. The CDR3 totals 14 residues. The J segment lost 3 bases and the V segment lost 4 bases, leaving 2 bases of the junction unmatched. The CDR3 bases are TGTGCCAGCAGTTCGCGGGGGGGAACAGATACGCAGTATTTT. This encodes CASSSRGGTDTQYF.

V is TRBV5-1 and J is TRBJ2-1; D remains ambiguous. Trimming removed 0 bases from V and 1 base from J, with 8 bases in between. Germline V gene lookup returns CDR1 SGHRS and CDR2 YFSETQ. CDR3 size: 15 residues. In nucleotides, the CDR3 is TGCGCCAGCAGCTTGGTAGTGCCTTCCTACAATGAGCAGTTCTTC. Translated, it gives CASSLVVPSYNEQFF.

This chain joins TRBV7-2 and TRBJ2-4, with 11 positions matching TRBD1. J gave up 9 bases and V 5 bases, and 3 bases lay outside the gene matches. In germline, CDR1 is SGHTA, CDR2 FQGNSA. The CDR3 extends over 13 amino acids. The CDR3 DNA sequence: TGTGCCAGCAGCGGACAGGGGGCGGGCATTCAGTACTTC. It encodes CASSGQGAGIQYF.

The chain employs TRBV9 and TRBJ1-6; 8 nucleotides align to TRBD1. The CDR3 length is 14 residues. Losses at the gene ends were 4 bases for V and 7 bases for J; bases not matched to a gene: 4. The germline V gene has CDR1 SGDLS and CDR2 YYNGEE. The CDR3 coding sequence is TGTGCCAGCAGCCGTGGACAGGGCAATTCACCCCTCCACTTT. Amino acid sequence: CASSRGQGNSPLHF.

J is TRBJ1-2 and V is TRBV30; TRBD1 might be the D (5 bases). V lost 3 bases to trimming and J lost 2 bases, with 10 bases between them. The CDR3 spans 13 residues. CDR1 and CDR2 from the germline V gene are GTSNPN and SVGIG (reference sequence). The CDR3 protein is CAWRPDSNYGYTF. CDR3 nucleotides: TGTGCCTGGAGACCCGACAGCAACTATGGCTACACCTTC.

The chain joins TRBV6-5 to TRBJ2-6; no clear D gene. This CDR3 region has 13 residues. The ends were cut back, 7 bases at V and 2 bases at J, with 6 bases in the middle. Per germline, CDR1 MNHEY and CDR2 SVGAGI. The CDR3 DNA is TGTGCCAGCACTGGGGCTGGGGCCAACGTCCTGACTTTC. Translation gives CASTGAGANVLTF.

V gene TRBV7-9 combines with J gene TRBJ1-4; no clear D. Germline CDR1 and CDR2: SEHNR and FQNEAQ (reference sequence). V was pared by 4 bases and J by 4 bases, with 4 bases between. This CDR3 comprises 12 residues. CDR3 in amino acids: CASSSLNEKLFF. The CDR3 DNA is TGTGCCAGCAGCTCCCTTAATGAAAAACTGTTTTTT. Variable domain in full (rest from reference TRBV7-9 and TRBJ1-4): DTGVSQNPRHKITKRGQNVTFRCDPISEHNRLYWYRQTLGQGPEFLTYFQNEAQLEKSRLLSDRFSAERPKGSFSTLEIQRTEQGDSAMYLCASSSLNEKLFFGSGTQLSVL.

This clone was seen once. The V gene is TRBV4-1, the J gene TRBJ2-3; D may be TRBD1 (6 bases). Trimming cost V 4 bases and J 3 bases, with 11 bases left between them. Germline assignment: CDR1 MGHRA and CDR2 YSYEKL. The CDR3 totals 14 residues. In nucleotides, the CDR3 is TGCGCCAGCAGCCCACAGGGCCTTACAGATACGCAGTATTTT. This gives the protein CASSPQGLTDTQYF.

The chain employs TRBV5-4 and TRBJ1-2; D call uncertain. This CDR3 has 12 residues. V was trimmed by 1 base and J by 4 bases, leaving 5 bases between them. Germline V lookup: CDR1 SGHNT, CDR2 YYREEE (reference sequence). The DNA of the CDR3 is TGTGCCAGCAGCTTGCCACTCTATGGCTACACCTTC. Protein: CASSLPLYGYTF.

This clone was seen a few times. This chain uses TRBV27 with TRBJ2-2, with TRBD1 matching 9 bases. The J segment lost 5 bases and the V segment lost 8 bases, leaving 12 bases of the junction unmatched. Looked up from germline, CDR1 is MNHEY and CDR2 is SMNVEV (reference sequence). The CDR3 has 16 amino acids. This CDR3 is CASLPGTGRGTGELFF. As DNA, the CDR3 is TGTGCCAGCCTACCCGGGACAGGGAGAGGGACCGGGGAGCTGTTTTTT.

This clone has a handful of counts. The genes are TRBV19 and TRBJ1-2; D might be TRBD1 (5 bases). The germline V and J ends were trimmed by 5 bases and 6 bases, with 13 bases remaining between them. This CDR3 comprises 13 residues. Germline CDR1 and CDR2: LNHDA and SQIVND (reference sequence). The DNA of the CDR3 is TGTGCCAGTAGTGACAGACGAATGGATGGCTACACCTTC. Translated: CASSDRRMDGYTF.

This chain joins TRBV2 and TRBJ1-3; 7 nucleotides match TRBD1. The CDR3 loop spans 16 amino acids. Unmatched junction bases numbered 14, after V lost 8 bases and J lost 4 bases. CDR1 and CDR2 from the germline V gene are SNHLY and FYNNEI. As DNA, the CDR3 is TGTGCCAGCGATGCTGCTGACAGGGATAACGGAAACACCATATATTTT. Translated: CASDAADRDNGNTIYF.

The chain couples TRBV9 to TRBJ1-6; the match to TRBD1 covers 9 bases. Per the germline V gene, CDR1 is SGDLS and CDR2 is YYNGEE. Losses at the gene ends were 3 bases for V and 10 bases for J; bases not matched to a gene: 5. The CDR3 totals 14 residues. In DNA form, the CDR3 reads TGTGCCAGCAGCGCCGGGACAGGGTACTCACCCCTCCACTTT. Translating it yields CASSAGTGYSPLHF.

This rearrangement joins TRBV5-1 to TRBJ1-1; 10 bases fit TRBD1. The V gene end was trimmed by 0 bases and the J gene end by 5 bases; junction bases not matched to a gene: 7. Germline V gene lookup returns CDR1 SGHRS and CDR2 YFSETQ. The CDR3 runs to 16 residues. The chain's CDR3 is CASSLGTGGTRTEAFF. The DNA of the CDR3 is TGCGCCAGCAGCTTGGGGACAGGGGGAACGAGGACTGAAGCTTTCTTT.

The chain has TRBV2 and TRBJ1-5; perhaps TRBD1 as D (5 bases). The V end was cut by 4 bases, the J end by 2 bases, with 9 bases between. Germline V gene sequence: CDR1 SNHLY, CDR2 FYNNEI. This CDR3 is 14 amino acids long. CDR3 in DNA: TGTGCCAGCAGTGGGGGGTTCGGCAATCAGCCCCAGCATTTT. It yields the protein CASSGGFGNQPQHF.

The V gene is TRBV5-1, the J gene TRBJ1-4, with D perhaps matching TRBD1 (5 bases). Trimming cost V 2 bases and J 3 bases, with 17 bases left between them. The germline V gene encodes CDR1 SGHRS and CDR2 YFSETQ. The CDR3 sequence is 17 residues long. CDR3 protein: CASSFGWGTGANEKLFF. CDR3 coding DNA: TGCGCCAGCAGCTTCGGGTGGGGGACCGGGGCTAATGAAAAACTGTTTTTT.

This clone was counted a single time. The V gene is TRBV2, the J gene TRBJ1-6, with D possibly being TRBD1 (6 bases). The CDR3 consists of 16 residues. In germline, CDR1 is SNHLY, CDR2 FYNNEI. Trimming took 6 bases from V and 7 from J, leaving 19 bases between them. In nucleotides, the CDR3 is TGTGCCAGCAGGCGGGGGCTACAAAGGGGCAATTCACCCCTCCACTTT. Protein: CASRRGLQRGNSPLHF.

The chain links TRBV4-2 to TRBJ1-2; 9 positions agree with TRBD1. Germline V lookup: CDR1 LGHNA, CDR2 YNFKEQ. V trimming: 0 bases; J trimming: 4 bases; junction bases outside the gene matches: 6. This CDR3 spans 16 amino acids. The CDR3 coding sequence is TGTGCCAGCAGCCAAGAAAGACTACAGGGGGCCTATGGCTACACCTTC. It specifies CASSQERLQGAYGYTF.

The CDR3: CASSPGTSGGARGDTQYF. The CDR3, as DNA: TGCGCCAGCAGCCCCGGGACTAGCGGGGGGGCCCGTGGAGATACGCAGTATTTT. The chain links TRBV4-1 to TRBJ2-3, with 16 bases matching TRBD2. With V trimmed by 4 bases and J by 5 bases, 9 bases remained unmatched. The CDR3 spans 18 residues. CDR1 and CDR2 from the germline V gene are MGHRA and YSYEKL.

The gene calls are TRBV28 and TRBJ1-2; possible D gene TRBD1, 6 bases. CDR3 length: 14 residues. Germline lookup yields CDR1 MDHEN and CDR2 SYDVKM. V was clipped by 5 bases and J by 2 bases, with 12 bases between them. Here the CDR3 DNA reads TGTGCCAGCAGTGGTCGGACAGAAAACTATGGCTACACCTTC. This sequence encodes CASSGRTENYGYTF.

The gene calls are TRBV10-1 and TRBJ1-4; tentatively, D is TRBD1 (6 bases). CDR1 and CDR2 from the germline V gene are WNHNN and SYGVQD (reference sequence). The CDR3 extends over 11 amino acids. In nucleotides, the CDR3 is TGCGCTAACAGGGTTTGTGAAAAACTGTTTTTT. It encodes CANRVCEKLFF.

This clone was detected only a few times. The chain employs TRBV6-6 and TRBJ2-7; 10 bases match TRBD1. The CDR3 runs to 15 residues. The V segment lost 4 bases and the J segment 0 bases; nucleotides outside the gene matches: 3. Germline V CDR1 and CDR2: MNHNY, SVGAGI (reference sequence). In nucleotides, the CDR3 is TGTGCCAGCAGTTCGACAGGGGGCAGCTCCTACGAGCAGTACTTC. Protein sequence: CASSSTGGSSYEQYF.

The chain combines TRBV7-3 with TRBJ2-3; perhaps TRBD2 as D (6 bases). CDR1 SGHTA and CDR2 FQGTGA come from the germline V gene. The V end lost 2 bases, the J end lost 2 bases, and 14 bases lay between the germline ends. There are 16 residues in the CDR3. The CDR3 nucleotides read TGTGCCAGCAGCTTAGGGGGGACCATCTACACAGATACGCAGTATTTT. Translation gives CASSLGGTIYTDTQYF.

This chain connects TRBV5-1 to TRBJ2-1, with 12 bases fitting TRBD2. CDR3 length: 15 amino acids. CDR1 is SGHRS and CDR2 is YFSETQ in the germline V gene. Germline trimming cut 3 bases from V and 6 bases from J; bases unmatched to any gene: 4. The chain's CDR3 is CASSSTSGSTNEQFF. Here the CDR3 DNA reads TGCGCCAGCAGCTCGACTAGCGGGAGTACCAATGAGCAGTTCTTC.